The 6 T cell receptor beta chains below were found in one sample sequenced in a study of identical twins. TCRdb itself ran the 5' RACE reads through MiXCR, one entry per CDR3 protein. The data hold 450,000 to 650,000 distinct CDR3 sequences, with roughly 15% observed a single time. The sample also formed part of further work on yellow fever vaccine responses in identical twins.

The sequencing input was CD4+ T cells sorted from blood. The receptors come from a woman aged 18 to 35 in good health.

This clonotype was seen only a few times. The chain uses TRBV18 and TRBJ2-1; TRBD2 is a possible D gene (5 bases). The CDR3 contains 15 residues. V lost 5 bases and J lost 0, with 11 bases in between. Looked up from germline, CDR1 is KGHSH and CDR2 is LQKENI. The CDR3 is CASSRTHSSYNEQFF. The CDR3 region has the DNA TGTGCCAGCTCAAGGACTCACAGCTCCTACAATGAGCAGTTCTTC.

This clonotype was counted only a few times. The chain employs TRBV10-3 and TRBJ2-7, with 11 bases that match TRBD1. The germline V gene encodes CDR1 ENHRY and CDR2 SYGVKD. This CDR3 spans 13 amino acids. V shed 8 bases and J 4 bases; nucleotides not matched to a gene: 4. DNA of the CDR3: TGTGCCATCGGACAGGGGGCTGTTTACGAGCAGTACTTC. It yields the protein CAIGQGAVYEQYF.

Here the CDR3 DNA reads TGCAGTGCGGCTAGCGGGGGGGCAGGGCAAGAGACCCAGTACTTC. It encodes CSAASGGAGQETQYF. This sequence joins TRBV20-1 and TRBJ2-5; 12 bases agree with TRBD2. The CDR3 contains 15 residues. V lost 6 bases and J lost 2; bases outside the gene matches: 7. Germline V gene data show CDR1 as DFQATT and CDR2 as SNEGSKA (reference sequence).

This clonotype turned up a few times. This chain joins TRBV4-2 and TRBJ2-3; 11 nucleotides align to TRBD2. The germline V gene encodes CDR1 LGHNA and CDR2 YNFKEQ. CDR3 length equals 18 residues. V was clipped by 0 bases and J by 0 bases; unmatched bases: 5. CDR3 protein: CASSQELLAGASTDTQYF. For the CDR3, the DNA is TGTGCCAGCAGCCAAGAATTACTAGCGGGGGCCAGCACAGATACGCAGTATTTT.

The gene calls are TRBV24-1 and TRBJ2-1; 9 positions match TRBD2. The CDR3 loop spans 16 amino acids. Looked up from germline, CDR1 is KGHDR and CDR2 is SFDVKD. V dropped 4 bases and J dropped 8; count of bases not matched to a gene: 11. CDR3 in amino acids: CATSERAGGRRDEQFF. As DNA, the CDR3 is TGTGCCACCAGTGAACGAGCGGGAGGTAGGAGGGATGAGCAGTTCTTC.

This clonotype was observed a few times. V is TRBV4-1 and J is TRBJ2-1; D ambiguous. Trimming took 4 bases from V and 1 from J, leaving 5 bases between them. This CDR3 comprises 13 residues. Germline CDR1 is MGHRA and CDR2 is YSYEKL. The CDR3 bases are TGCGCCAGCAGCCCTTTGTCCTACAATGAGCAGTTCTTC. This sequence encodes CASSPLSYNEQFF.